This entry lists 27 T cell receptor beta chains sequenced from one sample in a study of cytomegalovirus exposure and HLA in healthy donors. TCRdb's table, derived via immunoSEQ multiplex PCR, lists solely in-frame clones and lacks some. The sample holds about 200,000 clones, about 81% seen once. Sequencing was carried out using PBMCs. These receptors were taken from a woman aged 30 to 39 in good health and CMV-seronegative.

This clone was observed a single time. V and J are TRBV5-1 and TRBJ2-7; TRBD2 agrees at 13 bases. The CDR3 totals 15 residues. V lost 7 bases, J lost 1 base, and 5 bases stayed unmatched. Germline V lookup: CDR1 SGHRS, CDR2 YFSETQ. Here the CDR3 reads CASRGLAGVSYEQYF. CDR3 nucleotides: TGCGCCAGCCGAGGACTAGCGGGAGTATCCTACGAGCAGTACTTC.

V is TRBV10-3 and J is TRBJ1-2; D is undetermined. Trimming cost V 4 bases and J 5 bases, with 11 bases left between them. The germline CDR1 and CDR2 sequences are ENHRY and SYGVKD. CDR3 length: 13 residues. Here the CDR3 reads CAISGPVAYGYTF. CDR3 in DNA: TGTGCCATCAGTGGTCCCGTAGCTTATGGCTACACCTTC.

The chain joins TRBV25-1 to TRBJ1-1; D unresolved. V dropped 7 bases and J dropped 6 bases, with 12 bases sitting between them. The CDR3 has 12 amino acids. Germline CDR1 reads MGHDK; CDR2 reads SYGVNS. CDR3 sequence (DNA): TGTGCCAGCAAATCCGGCGGCGCTGAAGCTTTCTTT. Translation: CASKSGGAEAFF.

The CDR3 region has the DNA TGTGCCAGCAGTTTATGGCCCCCCCAGTTAGACCGGGCCAAAGGGGGCCCAGATACGCAGTATTTT. Encoded protein: CASSLWPPQLDRAKGGPDTQYF. The J gene is TRBJ2-3, the V gene TRBV27, with 7 bases matching TRBD1. This CDR3 is built from 22 residues. Per the germline V gene, CDR1 is MNHEY and CDR2 is SMNVEV (reference sequence). J was trimmed by 4 bases and V by 1 base; bases with no gene match: 26.

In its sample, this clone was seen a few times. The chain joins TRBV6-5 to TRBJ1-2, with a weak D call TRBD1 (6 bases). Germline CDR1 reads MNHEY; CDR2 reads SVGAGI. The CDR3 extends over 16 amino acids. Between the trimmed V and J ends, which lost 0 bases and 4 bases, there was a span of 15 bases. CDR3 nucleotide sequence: TGTGCCAGCAGTTACTCAGGGACAACCTCCGGCTATGGCTACACCTTC. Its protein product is CASSYSGTTSGYGYTF.

CDR3 region: CASSLTSLAGGAYNEQFF. The DNA for the CDR3 is TGCGCCAGCAGCCTTACCTCCTTAGCGGGGGGGGCCTACAATGAGCAGTTCTTC. The chain combines TRBV5-1 with TRBJ2-1; TRBD2 aligns across 11 bases. The germline gives CDR1 SGHRS, CDR2 YFSETQ. The length of the CDR3 is 18 residues. J gave up 2 bases and V 4 bases, and 11 bases lay outside the gene matches.

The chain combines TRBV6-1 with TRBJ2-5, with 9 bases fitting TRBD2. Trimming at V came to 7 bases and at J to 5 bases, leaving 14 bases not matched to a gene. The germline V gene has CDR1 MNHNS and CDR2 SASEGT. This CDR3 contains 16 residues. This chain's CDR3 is CASTEAGGNRRETQYF. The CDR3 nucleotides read TGTGCCAGCACAGAAGCGGGGGGAAACCGGCGGGAGACCCAGTACTTC.

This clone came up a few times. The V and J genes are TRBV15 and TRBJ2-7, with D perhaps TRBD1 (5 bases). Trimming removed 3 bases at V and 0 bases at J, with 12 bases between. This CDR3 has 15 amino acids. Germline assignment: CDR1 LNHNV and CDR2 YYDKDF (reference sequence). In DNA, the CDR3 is TGTGCCACCAGCAGGCCTCAAGGGGCCTCCTACGAGCAGTACTTC. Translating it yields CATSRPQGASYEQYF.

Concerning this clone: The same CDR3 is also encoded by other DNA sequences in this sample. In DNA, the CDR3 is TGTGCCAGCAGTCTAGCGGGCGGGGCATACAATGAGCAGTTCTTC. Translating gives CASSLAGGAYNEQFF. The chain has TRBV6-5 and TRBJ2-1; 8 nucleotides agree with TRBD2. V lost 5 bases, J lost 4 bases, and 7 bases stayed unmatched. This CDR3 comprises 15 residues. Germline V gene sequence: CDR1 MNHEY, CDR2 SVGAGI.

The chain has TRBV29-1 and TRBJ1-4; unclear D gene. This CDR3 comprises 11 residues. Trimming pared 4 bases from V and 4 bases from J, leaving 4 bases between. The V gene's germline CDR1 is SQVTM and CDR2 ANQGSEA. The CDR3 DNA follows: TGCAGCGTTGCTAATAATGAAAAACTGTTTTTT. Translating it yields CSVANNEKLFF.

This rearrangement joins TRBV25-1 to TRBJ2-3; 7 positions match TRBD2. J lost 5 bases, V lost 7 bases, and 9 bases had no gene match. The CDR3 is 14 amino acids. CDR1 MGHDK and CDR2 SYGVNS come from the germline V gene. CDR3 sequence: CASTEGGRGDTQYF. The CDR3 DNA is TGTGCCAGCACTGAGGGAGGGCGGGGAGATACGCAGTATTTT. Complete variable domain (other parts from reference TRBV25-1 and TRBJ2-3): EADIYQTPRYLVIGTGKKITLECSQTMGHDKMYWYQQDPGMELHLIHYSYGVNSTEKGDLSSESTVSRIRTEHFPLTLESARPSHTSQYLCASTEGGRGDTQYFGPGTRLTVL.

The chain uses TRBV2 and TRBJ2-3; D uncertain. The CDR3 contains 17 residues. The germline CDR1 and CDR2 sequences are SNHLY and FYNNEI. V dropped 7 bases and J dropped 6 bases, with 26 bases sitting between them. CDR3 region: CASMKLFGGPSDDTQYF. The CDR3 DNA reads TGTGCCAGCATGAAGTTGTTCGGTGGGCCCTCTGACGATACGCAGTATTTT. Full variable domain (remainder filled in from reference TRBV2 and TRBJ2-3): EPEVTQTPSHQVTQMGQEVILRCVPISNHLYFYWYRQILGQKVEFLVSFYNNEISEKSEIFDDQFSVERPDGSNFTLKIRSTKLEDSAMYFCASMKLFGGPSDDTQYFGPGTRLTVL.

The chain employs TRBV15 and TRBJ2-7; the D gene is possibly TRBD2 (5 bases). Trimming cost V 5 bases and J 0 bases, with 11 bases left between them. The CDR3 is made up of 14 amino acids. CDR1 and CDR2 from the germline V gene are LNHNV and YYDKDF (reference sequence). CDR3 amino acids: CATSLERSSYEQYF. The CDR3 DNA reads TGTGCCACCAGCTTGGAGCGGAGCTCCTACGAGCAGTACTTC.

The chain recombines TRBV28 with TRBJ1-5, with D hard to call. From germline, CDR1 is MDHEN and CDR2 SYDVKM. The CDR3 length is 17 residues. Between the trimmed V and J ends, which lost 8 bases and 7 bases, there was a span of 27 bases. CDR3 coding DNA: TGTGCCAGCTGCTCCCATACGGGTCCCTCCGTGGTACAGCCCCAGCATTTT. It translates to CASCSHTGPSVVQPQHF.

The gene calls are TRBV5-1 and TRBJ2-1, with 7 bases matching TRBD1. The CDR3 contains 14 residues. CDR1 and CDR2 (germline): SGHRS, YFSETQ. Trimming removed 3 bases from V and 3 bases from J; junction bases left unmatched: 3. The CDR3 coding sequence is TGCGCCAGCAGCTCCGGGACAGACTACAATGAGCAGTTCTTC. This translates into CASSSGTDYNEQFF.

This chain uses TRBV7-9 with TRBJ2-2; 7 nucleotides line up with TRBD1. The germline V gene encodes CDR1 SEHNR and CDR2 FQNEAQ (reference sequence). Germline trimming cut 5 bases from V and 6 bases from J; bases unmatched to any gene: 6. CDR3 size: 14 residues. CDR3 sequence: CASSRSTGAGELFF. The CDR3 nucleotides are TGTGCCAGCAGCCGGTCTACAGGGGCCGGGGAGCTGTTTTTT.

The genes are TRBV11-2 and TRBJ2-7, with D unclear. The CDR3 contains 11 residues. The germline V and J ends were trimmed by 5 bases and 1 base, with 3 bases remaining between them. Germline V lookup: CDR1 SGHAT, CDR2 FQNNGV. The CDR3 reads CASSPSYEQYF. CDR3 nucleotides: TGTGCCAGCAGCCCTTCCTACGAGCAGTACTTC.

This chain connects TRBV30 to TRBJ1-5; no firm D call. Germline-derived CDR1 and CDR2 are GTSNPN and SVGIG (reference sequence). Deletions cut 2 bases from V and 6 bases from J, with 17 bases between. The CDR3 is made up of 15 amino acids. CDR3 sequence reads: CAWSFLGSSGQPQHF. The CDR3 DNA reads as TGTGCCTGGAGTTTTTTGGGGAGTTCAGGTCAGCCCCAGCATTTT.

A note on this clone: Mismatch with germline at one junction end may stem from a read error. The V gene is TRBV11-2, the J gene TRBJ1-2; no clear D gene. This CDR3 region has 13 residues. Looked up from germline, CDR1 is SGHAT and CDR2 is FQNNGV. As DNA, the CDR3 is TGTGCCAGCAGGCGGGAAGCAGGAGGCCTTATCGCCTTC. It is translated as CASRREAGGLIAF.

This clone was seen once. The CDR3 DNA is TGTGCCTGGAGCCACGGGGGACCGGGAGAAAAACTGTTTTTT. Residues: CAWSHGGPGEKLFF. The gene calls are TRBV30 and TRBJ1-4; TRBD1 might be the D (5 bases). The CDR3 contains 14 residues. Germline lookup yields CDR1 GTSNPN and CDR2 SVGIG (reference sequence). V was clipped by 3 bases and J by 8 bases, with 16 bases between them.

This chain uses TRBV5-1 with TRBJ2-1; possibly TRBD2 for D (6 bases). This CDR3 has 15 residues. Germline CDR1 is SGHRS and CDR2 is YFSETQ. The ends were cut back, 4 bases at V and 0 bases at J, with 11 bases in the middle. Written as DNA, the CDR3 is TGCGCCAGCAGCGCAACTAGCAACTCCTACAATGAGCAGTTCTTC. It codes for CASSATSNSYNEQFF.

This CDR3 reads CAPTSGTLRDEQFF. DNA of the CDR3: TGTGCCCCGACTAGCGGAACCCTTAGGGATGAGCAGTTCTTC. The chain is built from TRBV6-1 and TRBJ2-1; 9 bases are a match to TRBD2. The CDR3 has 14 amino acids. V shed 11 bases and J 8 bases; nucleotides not matched to a gene: 13. Looked up from germline, CDR1 is MNHNS and CDR2 is SASEGT.

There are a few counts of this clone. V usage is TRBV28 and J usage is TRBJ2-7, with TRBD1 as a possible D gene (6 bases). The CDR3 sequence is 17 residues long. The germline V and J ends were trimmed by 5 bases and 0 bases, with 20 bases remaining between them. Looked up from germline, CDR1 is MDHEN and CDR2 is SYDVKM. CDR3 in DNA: TGTGCCAGCAGTCCAAGCCCCGACAGGTTCTTCTCCTACGAGCAGTACTTC. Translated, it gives CASSPSPDRFFSYEQYF.

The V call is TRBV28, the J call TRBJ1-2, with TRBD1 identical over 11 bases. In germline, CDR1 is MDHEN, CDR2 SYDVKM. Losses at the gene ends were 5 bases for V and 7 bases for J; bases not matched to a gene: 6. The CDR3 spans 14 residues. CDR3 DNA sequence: TGTGCCAGCAGTCGTTCCGGGACAGGGGGTGGCTACACCTTC. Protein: CASSRSGTGGGYTF.

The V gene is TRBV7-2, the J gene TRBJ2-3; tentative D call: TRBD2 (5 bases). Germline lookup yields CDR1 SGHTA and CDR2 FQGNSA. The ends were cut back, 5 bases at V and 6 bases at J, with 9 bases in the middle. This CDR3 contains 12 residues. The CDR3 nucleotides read TGTGCCAGCAGCCTACAGCGGGATACGCAGTATTTT. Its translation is CASSLQRDTQYF. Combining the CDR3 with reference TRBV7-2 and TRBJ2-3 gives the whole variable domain GAGVSQSPSNKVTEKGKDVELRCDPISGHTALYWYRQSLGQGLEFLIYFQGNSAPDKSGLPSDRFSAERTGGSVSTLTIQRTQQEDSAVYLCASSLQRDTQYFGPGTRLTVL.

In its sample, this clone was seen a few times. CDR3 in DNA: TGTGCCAGCAGTTTAGAGGGACAGGGACTTGCTGGGGCCAACGTCCTGACTTTC. Translating gives CASSLEGQGLAGANVLTF. This chain links TRBV27 with TRBJ2-6; 9 bases fit TRBD1. With 2 bases clipped from V and 2 bases from J, the junction kept 7 bases outside the gene matches. In germline, CDR1 is MNHEY, CDR2 SMNVEV (reference sequence). The CDR3 has 18 amino acids.

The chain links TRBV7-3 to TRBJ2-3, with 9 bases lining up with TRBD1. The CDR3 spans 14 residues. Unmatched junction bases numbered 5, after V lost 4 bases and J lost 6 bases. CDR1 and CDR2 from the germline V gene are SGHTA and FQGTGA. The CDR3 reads CASSSGTGYDTQYF. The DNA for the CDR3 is TGTGCCAGCAGCTCAGGGACAGGGTACGATACGCAGTATTTT.